This TCR beta chain derives from a study of cytomegalovirus exposure and HLA in healthy donors (TCRdb year 2017). Looking at the study overall: According to an earlier analysis of 450 to 650 of the donors, roughly 180 million T cells yielded some 110 million unique TCR beta sequences and about 300 Gb of sequence data. An early release covering some 640 HLA-typed donors comprised about 300 gigabases of sequencing data and approximately 85 million unique TCR sequences. Among the approximately 400 genotyped donors, about 83% belonged to the genetic ancestry cluster associated with self-reported Caucasian donors. The aim of the study was to test whether cataloging public T cell receptors could identify signatures of past pathogen exposure. The study profiled the T cell repertoires of 500 to 800 subjects by immunosequencing and related them to cytomegalovirus serostatus. Besides the first cohort of approximately 670 subjects, a separate validation cohort made up of over 95 different subjects was used. The study combined high-throughput TCR immunosequencing, statistical association of individual TCRs with disease status, and machine learning to predict cytomegalovirus infection status. To study patterns of TCR occurrence, a later analysis re-analyzed previously published TCR beta repertoires from several hundred donors and added high-resolution HLA genotyping. The later analysis used no new phenotypic data to find candidate immune exposures, relying instead on TCR beta sequences and their occurrence across donors. In an earlier analysis of about 590 of the donors, high-throughput TCR beta sequencing was used to judge whether each TCR beta V gene segment behaved as functional or pseudogenic. Donor age, sex, ethnicity and CMV serostatus were collected together with the repertoire data. In a later genetic analysis, genome-wide SNP genotypes for 398 of the 666 donors were used, and that subset was treated as a discovery cohort. Every repertoire in the discovery cohort had been generated on one and the same sequencing platform. Class I and class II HLA loci were covered by the typing at four-digit resolution. Typing coverage varied by locus: about 620-630 donors for A, B, C, DRB1 and DQB1; approximately 500 for DQA1; nearly 610 for DPA1; fewer than 480 for DPB1. About five DR-DQ haplotypes were handled as single units for association and clustering, since linkage in the cohort was strong. Across 398 genotyped donors of the cohort, an average of 235,054 unique TCR beta nucleotide sequences per donor were sequenced, and around 20% of those sequences were non-productive. What the work shows at the level of the full study, not this receptor alone: Immune exposure information for the cohort was limited to CMV serostatus. The sequencing pipeline was judged likely to have produced a cluster of highly shared sequence variants as a technical artifact. Compared with the 666-donor mean, donors in an Asian-associated ancestry cluster had fewer N-insertions in productive TCRs, according to a later genetic analysis. Roughly uniform sequencing depth across donors was assumed in presence/absence analyses, although this assumption may not hold. This cohort had only TCR beta chains sequenced, and the lack of alpha or paired-chain data limited which features could be detected. A further reported finding was that TCR beta sequences accurately predicted the HLA-A and HLA-B alleles for most subjects in the first cohort. The classifier was reported to diagnose cytomegalovirus status with high specificity and sensitivity in both the original cohort and the validation cohort. Most CMV-associated TCR beta chains appeared to be HLA-restricted in a later analysis, and the HLA associations seemed to be driven largely by CMV exposure. In the study, 150 to 200 TCR beta chains were listed as associated with cytomegalovirus. Strong co-occurrence of HLA alleles, especially DR and DQ, made assigning TCR associations to individual alleles difficult. Correlated functional status among segregating V segments might reflect linkage disequilibrium, but an unknown experimental factor could not be ruled out. Several of the top co-occurrence clusters appeared to be linked to parvovirus B19, influenza, CMV and Epstein-Barr virus, according to a later analysis. Across donors, most TCR sequences were observed very rarely, whereas some public TCRs were present in many individuals. Some 15 rarely observed V segments, including chromosome 9 orphons, were excluded from the earlier analysis of some 590 of the donors because counts were too low. HLA typing was unavailable for some donors at each locus, so association tests used only the typed subset. A later analysis found that HLA-associated TCR beta chains were more clonally expanded and had lower generation probabilities than equally common non-associated chains. According to a later analysis, TCR association rates differed among HLA loci, with DRB1 alleles showing the most associated TCRs and HLA-C alleles showing the fewest. An association between a missense DCLRE1C variant and V-gene and J-gene trimming of TCR beta chains was found in a later genetic analysis and replicated in an independent cohort. According to the authors, the approach could potentially be generalized to other disease states and immunological phenotypes. In an earlier analysis of 587 of the donors, most TCR beta V segments were observed in productive rearrangements about 87% or about 30% of the time, broadly matching IMGT annotations. At a false discovery rate of 0.05, a later analysis linked around 15,000 TCR beta sequences to specific HLA alleles. Three of the identified cytomegalovirus-associated TCR beta chains were confirmed in vitro to be specific for cytomegalovirus antigens. Some IMGT-functional V segments, including TRBV6-2 and TRBV6-3, could not be told apart with the 87-base-pair reads, so those segments were excluded.

The cohort comprised some 700 healthy bone marrow donors. At the time of sampling, all cohort members were nominally healthy, though unrecorded immune exposures were likely present. The donor was CMV seropositive and belonged to the group of 270 or so seropositive cohort members. A peripheral blood sample was provided by each donor, and peripheral blood mononuclear cells were used for TCR beta sequencing. Genomic DNA was extracted from the blood cell samples with the Qiagen DNeasy Blood Extraction Kit. There are 14 amino acids in the CDR3, from cysteine to phenylalanine inclusive. The CDR3 DNA has 42 bases and is translated from base 1. CDR1 and CDR2 are drawn from the germline V gene (reference sequence): SEHNR, FQNEAQ. The germline V end is reduced by 4 bases and the J end by 5 bases; junction bases left unmatched: 1. Regarding this clone: What antigen it recognizes has not been identified. No base quality information exists; no much larger clone differs at one position.

The library was made by the immunoSEQ multiplex PCR assay. For the multiplex PCR, a mixture combining 60 forward primers for TCR Vbeta segments and 13 reverse primers for TCR Jbeta segments was used. The CDR3 region of rearranged TCR beta genes was amplified from genomic DNA with a multiplex PCR assay. The Illumina HiSeq System was used to sequence the amplified TCR beta libraries as 87-base-pair reads. The original pipeline was this. In a later analysis, tens of millions of unique TCR beta chains were counted across the 666 repertoires, and some 10 million of these chains were shared by at least two donors. Raw reads were error-corrected and collapsed into unique sequences with a nearest-neighbor algorithm that merged closely related sequences to remove PCR and sequencing errors. CDR3 sequences were aligned to IMGT reference sequences to assign V, D and J gene segments. For a sequence to be retained, at least a six-nucleotide match to both a V gene segment and a J gene segment was required. A rearrangement counted as productive if the CDR3 had no stop codons and remained in frame with V and J, and every other rearrangement counted as non-productive. CDR3 was defined according to IMGT convention as the region running from the second conserved V-encoded cysteine to the conserved J-encoded phenylalanine. The earlier analysis of about 570 of the donors excluded any sequence lacking an unambiguous match to a single V gene segment. In an earlier analysis of about 590 of the donors, a V segment was called functional when productive rearrangements were above 56.7%, and segregating when the standard deviation between donors exceeded 5%. To diagnose cytomegalovirus status from the catalog of TCR beta chain sequences, a statistical classification framework was built. In a later analysis, V and J genes were assigned by comparing TCR nucleotide sequences against IMGT/GENE-DB human TR gene sequences. The TCRdist pipeline was used in a later analysis to assign CDR3 sequences and most-parsimonious VDJ recombination scenarios. In a later analysis, each TCR beta chain was defined by its CDR3 amino acid sequence together with its V-gene family, and reads lacking a unique V-gene family were excluded. As a way to deal with suspected cross-contamination and a sequencing artifact, a later analysis dropped hundreds of nucleotide sequences that were highly shared and had low generation probability. In a later analysis, a clonal expansion index was calculated for each public chain from normalized within-repertoire ranks of inferred template counts. In a later analysis, generation probabilities were computed with a VDJ recombination model fitted to out-of-frame rearrangements, and the resulting probabilities were checked against IGoR. Hypergeometric tests were used in a later analysis to score TCR-TCR, TCR-HLA and TCR-CMV co-occurrence, with a repertoire-size bias correction applied to the TCR pairs. In a later analysis, false discovery rates were estimated by permuting HLA or CMV assignments 20 times. In a later analysis, co-occurring TCRs were grouped using DBSCAN, with TCRdist sequence similarity added in when clustering inside HLA-allele-positive subsets. Repertoires with fewer than 30,000 or more than 120,000 public chains, plus five repertoires with anomalous nucleotide sharing, were excluded from co-occurrence clustering. The source is immuneACCESS, and TCRdb retained only in-frame sequences with V and J called. Part of the clones is not carried over; for the studies checked, unresolved V genes explain less than half of this, and the remainder is unexplained. V and J calls and clone size follow that table, whereas D and trimming were derived from the DNA. The sample data list about 140,000 clones, and approximately 83% of these were observed just once. Around 4% of the sample belongs to the ten largest clones.

The clonotype comes from a man in his forties in good health and CMV-seropositive. The source material was PBMCs. The chain couples TRBV7-9 to TRBJ1-6, with 8 bases matching TRBD1. The CDR3 reads CASSSDRDNSPLHF. DNA sequence: TGTGCCAGCAGCTCGGACAGGGATAATTCACCCCTCCACTTT. Supplemented by the reference TRBV7-9 and TRBJ1-6 proteins around the CDR3, the complete variable domain is DTGVSQNPRHKITKRGQNVTFRCDPISEHNRLYWYRQTLGQGPEFLTYFQNEAQLEKSRLLSDRFSAERPKGSFSTLEIQRTEQGDSAMYLCASSSDRDNSPLHFGNGTRLTVT.